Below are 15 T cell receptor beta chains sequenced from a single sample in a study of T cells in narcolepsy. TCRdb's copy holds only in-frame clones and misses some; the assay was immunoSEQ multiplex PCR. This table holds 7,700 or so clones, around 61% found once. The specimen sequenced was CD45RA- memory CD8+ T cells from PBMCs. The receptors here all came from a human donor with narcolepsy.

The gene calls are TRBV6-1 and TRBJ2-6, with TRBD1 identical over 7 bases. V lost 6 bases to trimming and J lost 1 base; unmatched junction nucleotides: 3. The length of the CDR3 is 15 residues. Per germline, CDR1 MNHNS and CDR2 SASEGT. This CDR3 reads CASRQTGSGANVLTF. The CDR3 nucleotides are TGTGCCAGCAGACAGACAGGGTCTGGGGCCAACGTCCTGACTTTC.

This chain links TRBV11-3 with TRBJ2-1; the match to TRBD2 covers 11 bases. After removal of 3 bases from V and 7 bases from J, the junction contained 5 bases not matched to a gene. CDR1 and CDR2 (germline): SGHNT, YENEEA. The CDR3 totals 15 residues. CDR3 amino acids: CASSFTGTSGNEQFF. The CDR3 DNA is TGTGCCAGCAGCTTTACCGGGACTAGCGGAAATGAGCAGTTCTTC.

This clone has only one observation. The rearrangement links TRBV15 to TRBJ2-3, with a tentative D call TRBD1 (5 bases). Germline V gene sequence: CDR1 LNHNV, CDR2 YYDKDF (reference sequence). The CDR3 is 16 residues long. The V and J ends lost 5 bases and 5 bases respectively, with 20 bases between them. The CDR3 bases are TGTGCCACCAGCCCTATACAAGCAGGGTTGGGAGATACGCAGTATTTT. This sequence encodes CATSPIQAGLGDTQYF.

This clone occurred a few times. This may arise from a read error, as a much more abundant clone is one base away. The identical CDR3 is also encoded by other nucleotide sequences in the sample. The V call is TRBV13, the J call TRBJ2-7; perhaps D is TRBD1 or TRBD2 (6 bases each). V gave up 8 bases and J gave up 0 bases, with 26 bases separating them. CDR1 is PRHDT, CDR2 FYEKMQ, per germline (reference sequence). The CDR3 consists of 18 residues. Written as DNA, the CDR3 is TGTGCCAGCCGCTCTAGGGGGATAGGGGGGCCTAACTCCTACGAGCAGTACTTC. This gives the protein CASRSRGIGGPNSYEQYF.

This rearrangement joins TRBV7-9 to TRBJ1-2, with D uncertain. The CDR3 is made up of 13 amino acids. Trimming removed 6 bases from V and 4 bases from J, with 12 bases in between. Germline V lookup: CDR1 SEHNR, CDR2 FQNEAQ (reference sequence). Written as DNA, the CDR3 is TGTGCCAGCAGAGACGGATTAGGCTATGGCTACACCTTC. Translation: CASRDGLGYGYTF.

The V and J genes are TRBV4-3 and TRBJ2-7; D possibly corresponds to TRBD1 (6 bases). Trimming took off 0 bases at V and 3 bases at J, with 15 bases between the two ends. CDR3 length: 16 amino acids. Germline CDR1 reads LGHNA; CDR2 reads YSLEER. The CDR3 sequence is CASSQDWAGAHYEQYF. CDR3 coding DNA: TGCGCCAGCAGCCAAGATTGGGCAGGGGCGCACTACGAGCAGTACTTC.

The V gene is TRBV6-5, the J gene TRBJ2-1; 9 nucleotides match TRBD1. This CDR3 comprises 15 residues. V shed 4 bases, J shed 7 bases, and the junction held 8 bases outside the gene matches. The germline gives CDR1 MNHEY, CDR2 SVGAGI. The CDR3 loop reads CASSLAGTGRNEQFF. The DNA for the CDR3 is TGTGCCAGCAGTTTGGCCGGGACAGGGAGAAATGAGCAGTTCTTC.

In nucleotides, the CDR3 is TGTGCCAGCAGCTTCGAGGGGGGCTCCTACGAGCAGTACTTC. Protein product: CASSFEGGSYEQYF. The rearrangement links TRBV27 to TRBJ2-7; D may correspond to TRBD1 or TRBD2 (6 bases each). V gave up 6 bases and J gave up 0 bases, with 12 bases separating them. The CDR3 is 14 amino acids. CDR1 is MNHEY and CDR2 is SMNVEV in the germline V gene (reference sequence).

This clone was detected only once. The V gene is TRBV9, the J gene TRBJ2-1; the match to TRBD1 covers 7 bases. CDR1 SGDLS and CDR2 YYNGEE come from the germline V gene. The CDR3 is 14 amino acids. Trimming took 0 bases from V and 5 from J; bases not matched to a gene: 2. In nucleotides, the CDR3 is TGTGCCAGCAGCGTAGGGACAGGAGACAATGAGCAGTTCTTC. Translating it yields CASSVGTGDNEQFF.

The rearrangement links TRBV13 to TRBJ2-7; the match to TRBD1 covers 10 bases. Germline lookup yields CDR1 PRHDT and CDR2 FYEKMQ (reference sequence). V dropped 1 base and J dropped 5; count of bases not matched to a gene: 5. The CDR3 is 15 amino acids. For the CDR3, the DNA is TGTGCCAGCAGCTTAGACGGGACAGGGGTCCACGAGCAGTACTTC. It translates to CASSLDGTGVHEQYF.

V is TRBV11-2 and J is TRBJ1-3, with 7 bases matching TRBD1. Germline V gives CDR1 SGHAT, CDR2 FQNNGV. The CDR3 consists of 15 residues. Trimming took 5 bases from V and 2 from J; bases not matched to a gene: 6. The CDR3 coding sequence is TGTGCCAGCAGCCCATTACAGGGGACTGGAAACACCATATATTTT. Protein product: CASSPLQGTGNTIYF.

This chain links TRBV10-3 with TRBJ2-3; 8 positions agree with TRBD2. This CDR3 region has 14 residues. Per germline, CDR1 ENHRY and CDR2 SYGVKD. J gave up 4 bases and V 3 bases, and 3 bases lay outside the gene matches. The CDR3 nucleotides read TGTGCCATCAGTGATTCGGGGGGGGCAGATACGCAGTATTTT. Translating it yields CAISDSGGADTQYF.

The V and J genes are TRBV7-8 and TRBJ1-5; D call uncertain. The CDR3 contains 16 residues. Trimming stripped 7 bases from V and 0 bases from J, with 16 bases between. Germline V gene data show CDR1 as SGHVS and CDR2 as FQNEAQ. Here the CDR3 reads CASTNNDGYSNQPQHF. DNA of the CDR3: TGTGCCAGCACAAACAACGACGGGTATAGCAATCAGCCCCAGCATTTT.

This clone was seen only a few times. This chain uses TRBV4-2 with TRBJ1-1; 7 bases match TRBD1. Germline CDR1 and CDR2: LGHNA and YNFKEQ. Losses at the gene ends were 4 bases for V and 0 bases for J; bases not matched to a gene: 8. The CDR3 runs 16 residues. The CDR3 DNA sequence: TGTGCCAGCAGCCGCCGGGACAGCGATATGAACACTGAAGCTTTCTTT. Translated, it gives CASSRRDSDMNTEAFF.

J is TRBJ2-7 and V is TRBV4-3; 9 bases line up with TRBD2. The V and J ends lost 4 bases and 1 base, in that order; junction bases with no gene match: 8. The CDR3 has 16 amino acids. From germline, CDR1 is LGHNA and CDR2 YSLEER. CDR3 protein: CASSPLVAGESYEQYF. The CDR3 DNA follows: TGCGCCAGCAGCCCCCTGGTAGCGGGGGAATCCTACGAGCAGTACTTC.